This T cell receptor beta chain is from a study of cytomegalovirus exposure and HLA in healthy donors. PCR amplification relied on 60 Vbeta primers (plus 13 Jbeta primers). TCRdb's copy holds only in-frame clones and misses some; the assay was immunoSEQ multiplex PCR. The table has some 140,000 clones, roughly three quarters seen once. This CDR3 is built from 14 residues. The receptor was isolated from a young man in good health and CMV-seronegative. Input material: PBMCs. The V gene is TRBV21-1, the J gene TRBJ2-5; the listed D gene, TRBD1, was not tested against the DNA. The J call is in doubt because the DNA end fits TRBJ2-7 better. TRBV21-1 is deemed a pseudogene. CDR3 in amino acids: CASNKDRDDGEQYF. The CDR3 DNA follows: TGTGCCAGCAACAAGGACAGGGACGATGGCGAGCAGTACTTC.